Below, 9 T cell receptor beta chains from the same sample are listed, as sequenced in a study of fetal regulatory T cell absence and autoimmunity. Assay used: immunoSEQ multiplex PCR; TCRdb lists only in-frame clones, some missing. The sample yields tens of thousands of clones, about 86% seen once. Material for sequencing was cord blood. The receptor source for this set is a newborn boy with IPEX syndrome.

The J gene is TRBJ1-4, the V gene TRBV6-1; the D is unclear. V was shortened by 2 bases and J by 8 bases, with 9 bases between the two germline ends. This CDR3 contains 13 residues. CDR1 and CDR2 (germline): MNHNS, SASEGT. The CDR3 DNA is TGTGCCAGCAGTGAAAGTGGTCGGGAAAAACTGTTTTTT. Residues: CASSESGREKLFF.

CDR3 DNA: TGTGCCTGGTCGAGTCTAGCGATAACAGATACGCAGTATTTT. Encoded protein: CAWSSLAITDTQYF. The rearrangement links TRBV30 to TRBJ2-3; possibly TRBD2 for D (6 bases). The V end lost 5 bases, the J end lost 3 bases, and 15 bases lay between the germline ends. The V gene's germline CDR1 is GTSNPN and CDR2 SVGIG (reference sequence). The CDR3 loop spans 14 amino acids.

J is TRBJ2-1 and V is TRBV7-9, with D possibly called TRBD1 or TRBD2 (5 bases each). The germline V and J ends were trimmed by 5 bases and 2 bases, with 16 bases remaining between them. From germline, CDR1 is SEHNR and CDR2 FQNEAQ (reference sequence). The CDR3 is 16 residues long. The CDR3 coding sequence is TGTGCCAGCAGCCTTGGTCCGGGGACCGCCTACAATGAGCAGTTCTTC. Protein: CASSLGPGTAYNEQFF.

V usage is TRBV7-9 and J usage is TRBJ2-3, with TRBD2 matching 14 bases. CDR1 SEHNR and CDR2 FQNEAQ come from the germline V gene (reference sequence). Trimming cost V 5 bases and J 2 bases; bases outside gene matches: 12. This CDR3 has 19 amino acids. In DNA form, the CDR3 reads TGTGCCAGCAGCGGCGGGACTAGCGGGAGCTATCTCCACACAGATACGCAGTATTTT. It yields the protein CASSGGTSGSYLHTDTQYF.

This rearrangement joins TRBV6-1 to TRBJ2-7; TRBD1 matches 8 bases. J lost 3 bases, V lost 2 bases, and 6 bases had no gene match. The CDR3 totals 15 residues. CDR1 MNHNS and CDR2 SASEGT come from the germline V gene. DNA for the CDR3: TGTGCCAGCAGTGAACTAGGAGACAGGGGCTACGAGCAGTACTTC. This gives the protein CASSELGDRGYEQYF.

In its sample, this clone was seen once. The genes are TRBV5-1 and TRBJ2-7, with 8 positions matching TRBD1. Per germline, CDR1 SGHRS and CDR2 YFSETQ. V lost 0 bases and J lost 3; bases outside the gene matches: 14. CDR3 length: 18 amino acids. The CDR3 is CASSLGPTFDRGYYEQYF. The CDR3 DNA is TGCGCCAGCAGCTTGGGGCCTACCTTTGACAGGGGCTACTACGAGCAGTACTTC.

The chain links TRBV19 to TRBJ1-2, with D unclear. Germline values: CDR1 LNHDA, CDR2 SQIVND (reference sequence). Trimming took 1 base from V and 8 from J, leaving 8 bases between them. CDR3 length equals 12 residues. The CDR3 DNA is TGTGCCAGTAGTATAGGCCCCGGGGGCTACACCTTC. The encoded protein is CASSIGPGGYTF.

The V and J genes are TRBV2 and TRBJ1-5, with 7 nucleotides matching TRBD1. Germline assignment: CDR1 SNHLY and CDR2 FYNNEI. V shed 4 bases and J 2 bases; nucleotides not matched to a gene: 5. The CDR3 sequence is 15 residues long. The CDR3 here is CASSVTGTGNQPQHF. In nucleotides, the CDR3 is TGTGCCAGCAGTGTAACCGGGACAGGCAATCAGCCCCAGCATTTT.

The chain recombines TRBV11-3 with TRBJ1-6; the D gene is possibly TRBD1 (6 bases). V lost 5 bases and J 7 bases, leaving 12 bases between the germline ends. Germline lookup yields CDR1 SGHNT and CDR2 YENEEA. The CDR3 contains 14 residues. The CDR3 protein is CASSLQGDNSPLHF. CDR3 nucleotides: TGTGCCAGCAGCCTACAGGGAGACAATTCACCCCTCCACTTT.